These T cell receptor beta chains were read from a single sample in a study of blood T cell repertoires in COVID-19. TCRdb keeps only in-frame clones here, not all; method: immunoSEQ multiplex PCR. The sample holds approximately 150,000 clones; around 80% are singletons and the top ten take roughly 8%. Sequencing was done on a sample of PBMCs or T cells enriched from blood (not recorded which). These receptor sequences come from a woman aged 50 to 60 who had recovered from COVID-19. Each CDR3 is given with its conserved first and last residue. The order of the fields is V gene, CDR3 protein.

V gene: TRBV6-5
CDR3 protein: CASSSDTGNTIYF

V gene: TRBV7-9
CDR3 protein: CASSLDSKSYEQYF

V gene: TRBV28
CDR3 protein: CASSLNIYEQYF

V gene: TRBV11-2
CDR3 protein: CASSRQNNSPLHF

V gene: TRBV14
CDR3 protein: CASSQLQSGDPQYF

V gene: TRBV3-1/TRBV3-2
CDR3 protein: CASSQKTVTGAFF

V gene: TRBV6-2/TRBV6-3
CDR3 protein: CASSEGQGPSYNEQFF

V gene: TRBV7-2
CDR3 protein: CASSLGLGGDTQYF

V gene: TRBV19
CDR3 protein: CASESGTSGRDEQFF

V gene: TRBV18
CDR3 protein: CASSPGRDEKLFF

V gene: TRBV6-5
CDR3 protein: CASSYGGGYGYTF

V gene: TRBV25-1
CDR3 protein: CASRLAGQETQYF